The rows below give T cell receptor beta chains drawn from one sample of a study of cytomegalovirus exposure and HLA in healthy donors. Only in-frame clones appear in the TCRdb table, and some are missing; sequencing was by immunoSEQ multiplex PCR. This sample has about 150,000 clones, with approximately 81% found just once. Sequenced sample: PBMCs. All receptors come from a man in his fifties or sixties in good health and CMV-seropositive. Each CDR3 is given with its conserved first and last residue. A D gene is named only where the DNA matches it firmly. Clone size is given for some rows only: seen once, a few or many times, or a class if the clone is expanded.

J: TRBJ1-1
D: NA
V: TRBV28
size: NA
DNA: TGTGCCAGCAGTACAGGGAGTAGGACTGAAGCTTTCTTT
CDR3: CASSTGSRTEAFF

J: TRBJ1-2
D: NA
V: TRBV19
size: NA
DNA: TGTGCCAGTTTCGGGTATGGCTACACCTTC
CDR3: CASFGYGYTF

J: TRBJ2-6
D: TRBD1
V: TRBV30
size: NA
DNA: TGTGCCTGGAGGACGGGACAGGCTGGGGCCAACGTCCTGACTTTC
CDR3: CAWRTGQAGANVLTF

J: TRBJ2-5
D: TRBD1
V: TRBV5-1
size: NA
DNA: TGCGCCAGCAGCGGTGGGACAGCACAAGAGACCCAGTACTTC
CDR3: CASSGGTAQETQYF

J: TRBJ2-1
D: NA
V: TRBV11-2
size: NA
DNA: TGTGCCAGCAGCCCCTGGGATTGGCAGGGCTACAATGAGCAGTTCTTC
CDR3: CASSPWDWQGYNEQFF

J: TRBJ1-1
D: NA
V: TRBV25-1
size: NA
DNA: TGTGCCAGCAGTGAAACTCCCGGGGGTGAAGCTTTCTTT
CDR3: CASSETPGGEAFF

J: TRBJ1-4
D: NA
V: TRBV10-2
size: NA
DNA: TGCGCCAGCAGTGTCCAGGGGCGCCGGGGTGAAAAACTGTTTTTT
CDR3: CASSVQGRRGEKLFF

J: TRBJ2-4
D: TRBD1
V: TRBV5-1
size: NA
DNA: TGCGCCAGCAGCTTGGGGGGACAGGGGGAAAACATTCAGTACTTC
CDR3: CASSLGGQGENIQYF

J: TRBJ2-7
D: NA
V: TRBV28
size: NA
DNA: TGTGCCAGCAGTTTATCCTTGTACGCCCAAACAGGTCGCCCCTACGAGCAGTACTTC
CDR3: CASSLSLYAQTGRPYEQYF

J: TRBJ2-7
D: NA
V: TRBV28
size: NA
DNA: TGTGCCAGCATCCCGACAATAGAAACCTACGAGCAGTACTTC
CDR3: CASIPTIETYEQYF

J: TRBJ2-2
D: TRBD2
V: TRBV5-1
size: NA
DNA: TGCGCCAGCAGCCTCGGGACTAGCGGGGGTTCGGGGGAGCTGTTTTTT
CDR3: CASSLGTSGGSGELFF

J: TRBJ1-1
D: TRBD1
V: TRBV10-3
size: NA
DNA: TGTGCCATCAGCGGATTGACAGGGGGGGACACTGAAGCTTTCTTT
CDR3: CAISGLTGGDTEAFF

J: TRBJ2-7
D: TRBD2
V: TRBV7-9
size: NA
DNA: TGTGCCAGCAGCCCAACTAGCGGGACTGATTTAAGCCCCTACGAGCAGTACTTC
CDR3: CASSPTSGTDLSPYEQYF

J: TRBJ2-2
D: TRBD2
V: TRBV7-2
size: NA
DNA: TGTGCCAGCAGCTTAAAGACTAGCGGGATGGTAGGGACCGGGGAGCTGTTTTTT
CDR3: CASSLKTSGMVGTGELFF

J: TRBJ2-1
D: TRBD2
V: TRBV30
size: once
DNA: TGTGCCTGGGATAGCGGGAGCTCCTACAATGAGCAGTTCTTC
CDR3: CAWDSGSSYNEQFF

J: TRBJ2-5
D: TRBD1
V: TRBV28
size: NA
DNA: TGTGCCAGCAGTGGACCTAACAGGGGGCTCGGCGAGACCCAGTACTTC
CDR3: CASSGPNRGLGETQYF

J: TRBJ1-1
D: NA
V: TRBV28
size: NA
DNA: TGTGCCAGCAGTTTCCCGACAGGTTACACTGAAGCTTTCTTT
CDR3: CASSFPTGYTEAFF

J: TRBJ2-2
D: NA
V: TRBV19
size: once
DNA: TGTGCCAGTAGTATGGCGAGCGGGCAACCCCTCGGGGAGCTGTTTTTT
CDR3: CASSMASGQPLGELFF

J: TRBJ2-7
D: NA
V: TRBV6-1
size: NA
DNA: TGTGCCAGCAGTGAAAAGCCAGGGTCCGAATACGAGCAGTACTTC
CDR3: CASSEKPGSEYEQYF

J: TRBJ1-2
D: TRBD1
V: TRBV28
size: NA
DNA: TGTGCCAGCAGTTTCCTTTCGGGACAGGGAAAGGATGGCTACACCTTC
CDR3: CASSFLSGQGKDGYTF

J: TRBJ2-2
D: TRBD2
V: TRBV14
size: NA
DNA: TGTGCCAGCAGCCAAGACTGGGGTAGCGGGTACACCGGGGAGCTGTTTTTT
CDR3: CASSQDWGSGYTGELFF

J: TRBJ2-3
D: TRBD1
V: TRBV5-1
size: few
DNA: TGCGCCAGCAGCCCCGGGACAGCCACAGATACGCAGTATTTT
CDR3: CASSPGTATDTQYF

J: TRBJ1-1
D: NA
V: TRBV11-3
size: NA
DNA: TGTGCCAGCAGCTTAGGCACGGGGGTGGACACTGAAGCTTTCTTT
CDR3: CASSLGTGVDTEAFF

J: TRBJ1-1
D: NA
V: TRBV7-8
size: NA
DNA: TGTGCCAGCAGCTTAGCGCGGGTGGGGAACACTGAAGCTTTCTTT
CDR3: CASSLARVGNTEAFF

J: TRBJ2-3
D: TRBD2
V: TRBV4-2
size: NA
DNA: TGTGCCAGCAGCCAAGAGGGCAGCGGGATCACAGATACGCAGTATTTT
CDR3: CASSQEGSGITDTQYF

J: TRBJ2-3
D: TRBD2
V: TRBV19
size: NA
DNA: TGTGCCAGTAGTCAGACTAGCGGGAGGGCAACAGATACGCAGTATTTT
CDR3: CASSQTSGRATDTQYF

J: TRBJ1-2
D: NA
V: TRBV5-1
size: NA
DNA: TGCGCCAGCAGCTTGGCCCCAGGAACCTATGGCTACACCTTC
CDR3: CASSLAPGTYGYTF

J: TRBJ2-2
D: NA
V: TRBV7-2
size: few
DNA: TGTGCCAGCAGCTTTAAGAGAACCGGGGAGCTGTTTTTT
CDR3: CASSFKRTGELFF

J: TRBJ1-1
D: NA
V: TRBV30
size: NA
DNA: TGTGCCTGGAACCGGACACCCGGGAACACTGAAGCTTTCTTT
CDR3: CAWNRTPGNTEAFF

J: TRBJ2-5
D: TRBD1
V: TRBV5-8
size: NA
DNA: TGTGCCAGCAGCTTGCCGGGACAGGGAGAGACCCAGTACTTC
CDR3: CASSLPGQGETQYF

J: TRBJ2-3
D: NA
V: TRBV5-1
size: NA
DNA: TGCGCCAGCAGCTCGGGGTTCCCCCCCACAGATACGCAGTATTTT
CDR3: CASSSGFPPTDTQYF

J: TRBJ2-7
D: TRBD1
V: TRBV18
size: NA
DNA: TGTGCCAGCTCACCATCGGGACAGAGCTCCTACGAGCAGTACTTC
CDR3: CASSPSGQSSYEQYF

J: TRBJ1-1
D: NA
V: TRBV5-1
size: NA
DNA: TGCGCCAGCAGCTTCCTGGGAGGAGGCACTGAAGCTTTCTTT
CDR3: CASSFLGGGTEAFF

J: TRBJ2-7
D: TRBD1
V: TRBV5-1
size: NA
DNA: TGCGCCAGCGGGACAGAGATTTCCTACGAGCAGTACTTC
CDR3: CASGTEISYEQYF

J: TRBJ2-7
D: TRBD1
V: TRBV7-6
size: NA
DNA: TGTGCCAGCAGCCTGGGGACAGGGGGCCTCTACGAGCAGTACTTC
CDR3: CASSLGTGGLYEQYF

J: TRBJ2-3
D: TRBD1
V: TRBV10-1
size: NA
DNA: TGCGCCAGCAGTACCGGGACAGTCACAGATACGCAGTATTTT
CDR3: CASSTGTVTDTQYF

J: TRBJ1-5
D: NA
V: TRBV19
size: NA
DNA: TGTGCCAGTAGTACAGCGAATAGCAATCAGCCCCAGCATTTT
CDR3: CASSTANSNQPQHF

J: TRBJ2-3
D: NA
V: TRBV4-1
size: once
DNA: TGCGCCAGCAGCCAGGGCCACATCGCTGGGAGCACAGATACGCAGTATTTT
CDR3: CASSQGHIAGSTDTQYF

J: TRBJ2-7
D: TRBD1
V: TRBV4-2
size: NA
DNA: TGTGCCAGCAGCCAAGAAGAACAGGGGGCCTCCTACGAGCAGTACTTC
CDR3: CASSQEEQGASYEQYF

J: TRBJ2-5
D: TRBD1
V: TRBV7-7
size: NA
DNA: TGTGCTAGCAGCTCCGGGACAGGGGAGACCCAGTACTTC
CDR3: CASSSGTGETQYF

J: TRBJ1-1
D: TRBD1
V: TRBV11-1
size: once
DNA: TGTGCCAGCAGCGAGGACAGGGCCACTGAAGCTTTCTTT
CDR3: CASSEDRATEAFF

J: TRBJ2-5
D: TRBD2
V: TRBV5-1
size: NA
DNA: TGCGCCAGCAGGGATTGGCGGGGGCAAGAGACCCAGTACTTC
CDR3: CASRDWRGQETQYF

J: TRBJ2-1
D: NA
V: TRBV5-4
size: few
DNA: TGTGCCAGCAGCTTGGCACAGGGCTCGTATGAGCAGTTCTTC
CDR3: CASSLAQGSYEQFF

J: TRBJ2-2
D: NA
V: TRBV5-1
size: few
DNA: TGCGCCAGCAGTTCTGATAGCGGAACGAACACCGGGGAGCTGTTTTTT
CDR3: CASSSDSGTNTGELFF

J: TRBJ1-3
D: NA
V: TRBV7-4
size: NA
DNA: TGTGCCAGCAGCCCCGGGACAACTGGAAACACCATATATTTT
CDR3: CASSPGTTGNTIYF

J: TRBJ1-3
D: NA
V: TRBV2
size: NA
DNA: TGTGCCAGCAGCCCTCGTGGGCTATTCTCTGGAAACACCATATATTTT
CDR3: CASSPRGLFSGNTIYF

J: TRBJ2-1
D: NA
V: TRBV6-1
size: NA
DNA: TGTGCCAGCAGTGAAGGACAGGCCTCCTACAATGAGCAGTTCTTC
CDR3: CASSEGQASYNEQFF

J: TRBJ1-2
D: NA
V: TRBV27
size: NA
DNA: TGTGCCAGCAGTTTAATTCCCGGCAGGGGACATGGCTACACCTTC
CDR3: CASSLIPGRGHGYTF

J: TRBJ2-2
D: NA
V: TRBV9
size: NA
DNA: TGTGCCAGCAGCATCGACAGTGCGAACACCGGGGAGCTGTTTTTT
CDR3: CASSIDSANTGELFF

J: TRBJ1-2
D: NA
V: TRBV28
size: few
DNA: TGTGCCAGCAGTTTATTGCCGGGCTATGGCTACACCTTC
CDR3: CASSLLPGYGYTF

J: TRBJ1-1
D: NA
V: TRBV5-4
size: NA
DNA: TGTGCCAGCAGCTTGGACAGTACATCAACGATCGCTGAAGCTTTCTTT
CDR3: CASSLDSTSTIAEAFF

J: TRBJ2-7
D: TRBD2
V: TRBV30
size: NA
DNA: TGTGCCTGGAGTGTACGGAGACTAGCGGGATTTTCCTACGAGCAGTACTTC
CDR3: CAWSVRRLAGFSYEQYF